Below are 14 T cell receptor beta chains sequenced from a single sample in a study of blood T cells in healthy people across ages. PCR was performed a second time for about 7 to 12 cycles using a sample-barcoded 5' primer and a J-beta primer mix. MiXCR, run by TCRdb on the 5' RACE reads, gives a single entry per CDR3 protein. The table records 550,000 to 700,000 distinct CDR3 sequences, 27% of them present only once. The sequencing input was blood. These receptors originate from a woman in her 70s in good health.

The chain carries TRBV7-2 and TRBJ1-1; no reliable D call. Trimming took 1 base from V and 3 from J, leaving 12 bases between them. CDR1 SGHTA and CDR2 FQGNSA come from the germline V gene. This CDR3 has 15 residues. CDR3 DNA sequence: TGTGCCAGCAGCTTAGTGTTTCAGTTACACACTGAAGCTTTCTTT. Amino acids: CASSLVFQLHTEAFF.

This clonotype was observed a handful of times. The genes are TRBV10-3 and TRBJ2-2; possible D gene TRBD2, 6 bases. V was shortened by 7 bases and J by 7 bases, with 16 bases between the two germline ends. The germline V gene encodes CDR1 ENHRY and CDR2 SYGVKD. The CDR3 is made up of 14 amino acids. The CDR3 spells CAITGGPGHGELFF. The CDR3 bases are TGTGCCATCACCGGGGGACCTGGGCACGGGGAGCTGTTTTTT.

The rearrangement uses TRBV5-1 and TRBJ1-2; 7 bases fit TRBD1. V shed 4 bases and J 0 bases; nucleotides not matched to a gene: 12. CDR3 length equals 17 residues. Germline V gene data show CDR1 as SGHRS and CDR2 as YFSETQ. This CDR3 reads CASSTAGQKESNYGYTF. The CDR3 DNA reads TGCGCCAGCAGCACGGCGGGACAGAAGGAATCTAACTATGGCTACACCTTC.

Only a few counts were recorded for this clonotype. The chain carries TRBV20-1 and TRBJ1-6; no reliable D call. The V gene lost 1 base and the J gene lost 11 bases, with 12 bases spanning the gap. CDR1 is DFQATT, CDR2 SNEGSKA, per germline (reference sequence). The CDR3 extends over 13 amino acids. The chain's CDR3 is CSARGVAQAPLHF. The DNA of the CDR3 is TGCAGTGCTAGAGGAGTGGCCCAGGCACCCCTCCACTTT.

This clonotype turned up a few times. CDR3 protein: CSARKLRGGRVTGELFF. The CDR3 region has the DNA TGCAGTGCTAGGAAATTGCGGGGGGGCAGAGTTACCGGGGAGCTGTTTTTT. The rearrangement links TRBV20-1 to TRBJ2-2; 9 nucleotides agree with TRBD2. With 3 bases clipped from V and 5 bases from J, the junction kept 13 bases outside the gene matches. Germline lookup yields CDR1 DFQATT and CDR2 SNEGSKA (reference sequence). The CDR3 extends over 17 amino acids.

This rearrangement joins TRBV20-1 to TRBJ2-5; D perhaps matches TRBD2 (5 bases). Trimming stripped 1 base from V and 3 bases from J, with 18 bases between. The CDR3 is 16 amino acids. Germline V gene data show CDR1 as DFQATT and CDR2 as SNEGSKA (reference sequence). CDR3 nucleotide sequence: TGCAGTGCTAGAGGAGTTTTAAGCGGTGGGAAAGAGACCCAGTACTTC. This gives the protein CSARGVLSGGKETQYF.

The V call is TRBV9, the J call TRBJ1-1; TRBD1 might be the D (5 bases). Looked up from germline, CDR1 is SGDLS and CDR2 is YYNGEE. With 4 bases removed from V and 6 bases from J, the gap between germline ends came to 13 bases. The CDR3 runs 13 residues. The CDR3 DNA reads TGTGCCAGCAGCCCGCTGGGGACGGCTGAAGCTTTCTTT. It yields the protein CASSPLGTAEAFF.

The rearrangement joins TRBV29-1 to TRBJ2-7, with TRBD2 as a possible D gene (6 bases). The germline V gene encodes CDR1 SQVTM and CDR2 ANQGSEA. The CDR3 spans 12 residues. The V end was cut by 4 bases, the J end by 0 bases, with 7 bases between. The CDR3 is CSVGEDSYEQYF. The CDR3 coding sequence is TGCAGCGTTGGGGAGGACTCCTACGAGCAGTACTTC.

This chain connects TRBV20-1 to TRBJ2-7; no definite D call. V was shortened by 1 base and J by 2 bases, with 9 bases between the two germline ends. The CDR3 sequence is 13 residues long. Germline values: CDR1 DFQATT, CDR2 SNEGSKA (reference sequence). CDR3 DNA sequence: TGCAGTGCTAGAGTCCAGGTTCCCTACGAGCAGTACTTC. This sequence encodes CSARVQVPYEQYF.

This clonotype was recorded a few times. The chain uses TRBV9 and TRBJ1-5; D unclear. Germline CDR1 is SGDLS and CDR2 is YYNGEE. This CDR3 is built from 16 residues. The germline V and J ends were trimmed by 2 bases and 0 bases, with 12 bases remaining between them. The CDR3, as DNA: TGTGCCAGCAGCGTGTACCGAGAAGATAGCAATCAGCCCCAGCATTTT. Protein product: CASSVYREDSNQPQHF. Drawing the rest from reference TRBV9 and TRBJ1-5, the complete variable domain is DSGVTQTPKHLITATGQRVTLRCSPRSGDLSVYWYQQSLDQGLQFLIQYYNGEERAKGNILERFSAQQFPDLHSELNLSSLELGDSALYFCASSVYREDSNQPQHFGDGTRLSIL.

This clonotype was seen only a few times. The genes are TRBV5-5 and TRBJ2-7; D not resolved. This CDR3 has 13 amino acids. Germline CDR1 is SGHKS and CDR2 is YYEKEE (reference sequence). V lost 5 bases and J 0 bases, leaving 9 bases between the germline ends. The DNA for the CDR3 is TGTGCCAGCAGGGCAGTGAGCTCCTACGAGCAGTACTTC. Residues: CASRAVSSYEQYF.

V and J are TRBV7-9 and TRBJ1-1; TRBD1 matches at 7 bases. Germline CDR1 is SEHNR and CDR2 is FQNEAQ (reference sequence). CDR3 length: 13 residues. V shed 5 bases, J shed 11 bases, and the junction held 11 bases outside the gene matches. As DNA, the CDR3 is TGTGCCAGCAGCCGGGACAGCGCACCTCGGGCTTTCTTT. As protein: CASSRDSAPRAFF.

This clonotype occurred a few times. The rearrangement links TRBV6-2 or TRBV6-3 to TRBJ2-2, with D perhaps TRBD1 (6 bases). Germline V gives CDR1 MNHEY, CDR2 SVGEGT. V lost 5 bases, J lost 0 bases, and 13 bases lay in between. The CDR3 runs to 16 residues. CDR3 bases: TGTGCCAGCAGTCTCTTTTGGACAGCGAACACCGGGGAGCTGTTTTTT. Protein sequence: CASSLFWTANTGELFF.

This clonotype was found once. Mismatch with germline at one junction end may stem from a read error. The rearrangement joins TRBV11-3 to TRBJ2-7, with D perhaps matching TRBD2 (5 bases). CDR3 length equals 14 residues. Per germline, CDR1 SGHNT and CDR2 YENEEA. The CDR3 reads CATRAGSQSYERYF. The CDR3 coding sequence is TGTGCTACTAGGGCGGGTTCGCAGTCCTACGAGCGGTACTTC. Full variable domain (outside the CDR3, taken from reference TRBV11-3 and TRBJ2-7): EAGVVQSPRYKIIEKKQPVAFWCNPISGHNTLYWYLQNLGQGPELLIRYENEEAVDDSQLPKDRFSAERLKGVDSTLKIQPAELGDSAVYLCATRAGSQSYERYFGPGTRLTVT.